This passage covers 23 T cell receptor beta chains from one sample sequenced in a study of glioma-infiltrating T cells after dendritic cell vaccination. Specified time point: after dendritic cell vaccination, including at tumor progression/relapse. Here immunoSEQ multiplex PCR was the method, and the copy in TCRdb shows in-frame clones only, minus some. Here the sample spans approximately 93,000 clones, around 84% being singletons. This sample comprised blood, obtained after dendritic cell vaccination. The receptor source for this set is a human donor with glioblastoma.

This chain links TRBV4-1 with TRBJ2-2; no clear D gene. Germline CDR1 reads MGHRA; CDR2 reads YSYEKL. The CDR3 sequence is 14 residues long. Trimming removed 1 base at V and 5 bases at J, with 8 bases between. CDR3: CASSQGGGTGELFF. CDR3 coding DNA: TGCGCCAGCAGCCAAGGAGGTGGGACCGGGGAGCTGTTTTTT.

The V call is TRBV28, the J call TRBJ2-4; 10 positions agree with TRBD2. Germline V gene lookup returns CDR1 MDHEN and CDR2 SYDVKM. This CDR3 spans 13 amino acids. V was pared by 6 bases and J by 6 bases, with 2 bases of the junction left unmatched. The DNA for the CDR3 is TGTGCCAGCAGGTCTAGCGGGAGAAACATTCAGTACTTC. Its protein is CASRSSGRNIQYF.

The rearrangement links TRBV16 to TRBJ2-7; 11 bases align to TRBD1. The germline V gene encodes CDR1 KGHSY and CDR2 FQNENV. The V and J ends lost 2 bases and 0 bases, in that order; junction bases with no gene match: 3. The CDR3 consists of 16 residues. The CDR3 coding sequence is TGTGCCAGCAGCCAACCGGGACAGGGGGACTCCTACGAGCAGTACTTC. This codes for CASSQPGQGDSYEQYF.

The V call is TRBV13, the J call TRBJ2-1, with TRBD1 matching over 8 bases. Germline values: CDR1 PRHDT, CDR2 FYEKMQ (reference sequence). This CDR3 comprises 19 residues. The trim removed 2 bases at V and 1 base at J, leaving 13 bases unmatched. CDR3 DNA: TGTGCCAGCAGCTTACAGTTGCTTGACAGGGGTCGGTCCTACAATGAGCAGTTCTTC. Protein sequence: CASSLQLLDRGRSYNEQFF.

The rearrangement joins TRBV4-1 to TRBJ2-2, with 11 bases aligning to TRBD2. CDR1 is MGHRA, CDR2 YSYEKL, per germline. Trimming at V came to 1 base and at J to 2 bases, leaving 9 bases not matched to a gene. The CDR3 covers 19 residues. The CDR3 DNA follows: TGCGCCAGCAGCCAAGTGGGGATAGCGGGGGGGCCTAACACCGGGGAGCTGTTTTTT. This sequence encodes CASSQVGIAGGPNTGELFF.

The gene calls are TRBV20-1 and TRBJ2-7; no clear D. The CDR3 loop spans 11 amino acids. The V end was cut by 6 bases, the J end by 4 bases, with 10 bases between. CDR1 and CDR2 (germline): DFQATT, SNEGSKA (reference sequence). The CDR3 sequence: CSAVLGYEQYF. The CDR3 DNA follows: TGCAGTGCAGTACTCGGTTACGAGCAGTACTTC.

The chain employs TRBV4-1 and TRBJ2-5, with TRBD2 identical over 11 bases. The CDR3 runs to 20 residues. Germline CDR1 is MGHRA and CDR2 is YSYEKL. V shed 1 base, J shed 0 bases, and the junction held 13 bases outside the gene matches. Here the CDR3 reads CASSQGLRASGGNNQETQYF. The CDR3 nucleotides read TGCGCCAGCAGCCAAGGTCTACGGGCTAGCGGGGGGAATAACCAAGAGACCCAGTACTTC.

The chain combines TRBV5-6 with TRBJ1-2, with 8 bases matching TRBD1. V lost 4 bases and J lost 4; bases outside the gene matches: 9. The CDR3 has 15 amino acids. Germline V gene lookup returns CDR1 SGHDT and CDR2 YYEEEE. The CDR3 spells CASSRRQGASYGYTF. CDR3 DNA sequence: TGTGCCAGCAGCAGGCGCCAGGGGGCCAGCTATGGCTACACCTTC.

V is TRBV19 and J is TRBJ1-4; D might be TRBD1 (6 bases). The CDR3 runs 15 residues. The germline gives CDR1 LNHDA, CDR2 SQIVND (reference sequence). The ends were cut back, 10 bases at V and 1 base at J, with 16 bases in the middle. This chain's CDR3 is CATARGGVTNEKLFF. The DNA of the CDR3 is TGTGCCACTGCACGGGGGGGCGTAACTAATGAAAAACTGTTTTTT.

The rearrangement uses TRBV19 and TRBJ2-1; D uncertain. This CDR3 contains 13 residues. The V and J ends lost 3 bases and 0 bases respectively, with 3 bases between them. Per germline, CDR1 LNHDA and CDR2 SQIVND (reference sequence). CDR3 in DNA: TGTGCCAGTAGTATGAGCTCCTACAATGAGCAGTTCTTC. Amino acid sequence: CASSMSSYNEQFF. The full variable domain, with the rest looked up from reference TRBV19 and TRBJ2-1, is DGGITQSPKYLFRKEGQNVTLSCEQNLNHDAMYWYRQDPGQGLRLIYYSQIVNDFQKGDIAEGYSVSREKKESFPLTVTSAQKNPTAFYLCASSMSSYNEQFFGPGTRLTVL.

CDR3 protein: CASSQQGAGTEAFF. CDR3 DNA: TGTGCCAGCAGCCAACAGGGGGCGGGCACTGAAGCTTTCTTT. The chain uses TRBV4-2 and TRBJ1-1; 8 nucleotides agree with TRBD1. This CDR3 is built from 14 residues. The trim removed 2 bases at V and 4 bases at J, leaving 3 bases unmatched. CDR1 and CDR2 (germline): LGHNA, YNFKEQ.

The V and J genes are TRBV25-1 and TRBJ2-1; 7 nucleotides match TRBD1. CDR1 MGHDK and CDR2 SYGVNS come from the germline V gene. This CDR3 is built from 15 residues. The V segment lost 8 bases and the J segment 5 bases; nucleotides outside the gene matches: 12. The CDR3 region is CASRPTGTKNNEQFF. The DNA of the CDR3 is TGTGCCAGCCGACCGACAGGGACGAAGAACAATGAGCAGTTCTTC.

This chain joins TRBV6-5 and TRBJ1-1; unclear D gene. The V and J ends lost 0 bases and 0 bases respectively, with 5 bases between them. Per the germline V gene, CDR1 is MNHEY and CDR2 is SVGAGI. CDR3 length: 14 amino acids. The chain's CDR3 is CASSYSQLNTEAFF. The CDR3 region has the DNA TGTGCCAGCAGTTACTCGCAGTTGAACACTGAAGCTTTCTTT.

The CDR3 sequence: CASSPGARQGANQPQHF. The DNA for the CDR3 is TGTGCCAGCTCACCGGGAGCTAGACAGGGGGCAAATCAGCCCCAGCATTTT. The gene calls are TRBV18 and TRBJ1-5; 10 bases are shared with TRBD1. This CDR3 contains 17 residues. V gave up 3 bases and J gave up 4 bases; unmatched junction bases: 9. Germline assignment: CDR1 KGHSH and CDR2 LQKENI. Using reference TRBV18 and TRBJ1-5 for the parts outside the CDR3, the full variable domain is NAGVMQNPRHLVRRRGQEARLRCSPMKGHSHVYWYRQLPEEGLKFMVYLQKENIIDESGMPKERFSAEFPKEGPSILRIQQVVRGDSAAYFCASSPGARQGANQPQHFGDGTRLSIL.

With respect to this clone: A far larger clone lies a single base away; this is likely a read error. The same CDR3 can be traced to other DNA sequences in this sample. The gene calls are TRBV5-1 and TRBJ1-3; unclear D gene. The V and J ends lost 1 base and 4 bases respectively, with 9 bases between them. The CDR3 covers 14 residues. CDR1 is SGHRS and CDR2 is YFSETQ in the germline V gene. The CDR3 here is CASSLSPVGNTIYF. The CDR3 DNA reads TGCGCCAGCAGCTTGTCCCCCGTCGGAAACACCATATATTTT.

The chain combines TRBV2 with TRBJ2-2, with 11 bases identical to TRBD2. Trimming removed 5 bases from V and 6 bases from J; junction bases left unmatched: 14. The CDR3 contains 18 residues. Germline lookup yields CDR1 SNHLY and CDR2 FYNNEI. CDR3 amino acids: CASSILAGGPNRPGELFF. In DNA, the CDR3 is TGTGCCAGCAGTATCCTAGCGGGGGGCCCTAATCGACCCGGGGAGCTGTTTTTT.

The rearrangement links TRBV25-1 to TRBJ1-6, with D possibly being TRBD1 (5 bases). The CDR3 length is 15 residues. V lost 1 base to trimming and J lost 10 bases, with 14 bases between them. Germline V gives CDR1 MGHDK, CDR2 SYGVNS. The CDR3 loop reads CASSESRTFGSPLHF. The CDR3 DNA is TGTGCCAGCAGTGAATCCCGGACATTTGGGTCACCCCTCCACTTT.

Only one count was recorded for this clone. The junction departs from germline at one end; a sequencing error may be responsible. The genes are TRBV7-2 and TRBJ1-6, with D possibly being TRBD1 (5 bases). Germline V lookup: CDR1 SGHTA, CDR2 FQGNSA. The CDR3 extends over 15 amino acids. The CDR3 here is CASSLDGGTRSPLHF. The DNA for the CDR3 is TGTGCCAGCAGTTTAGATGGTGGGACTAGGTCACCCCTCCACTTT.

V and J are TRBV19 and TRBJ2-1; 7 nucleotides match TRBD1. The length of the CDR3 is 12 residues. The V gene end was trimmed by 9 bases and the J gene end by 7 bases; junction bases not matched to a gene: 6. Germline V gene lookup returns CDR1 LNHDA and CDR2 SQIVND (reference sequence). The CDR3 DNA follows: TGTGCCAGCTCCGACAGGGCTAATGAGCAGTTCTTC. As protein: CASSDRANEQFF.

This clone was seen a single time. The CDR3 is CASRRGGVDYGYTF. The DNA for the CDR3 is TGTGCCAGCAGGAGGGGGGGGGTAGACTATGGCTACACCTTC. V is TRBV5-4 and J is TRBJ1-2; a possible D gene is TRBD1 (6 bases). The CDR3 has 14 residues. Germline V lookup: CDR1 SGHNT, CDR2 YYREEE (reference sequence). Trimming cost V 5 bases and J 3 bases, with 14 bases left between them. The whole variable domain, remainder taken from reference TRBV5-4 and TRBJ1-2, is ETGVTQSPTHLIKTRGQQVTLRCSSQSGHNTVSWYQQALGQGPQFIFQYYREEENGRGNFPPRFSGLQFPNYSSELNVNALELDDSALYLCASRRGGVDYGYTFGSGTRLTVV.

This clone was seen a single time. The sample has other DNA sequences that encode this CDR3 too. The V and J genes are TRBV5-1 and TRBJ1-3; D possibly corresponds to TRBD1 (6 bases). Trimming removed 4 bases from V and 0 bases from J, with 8 bases in between. Germline V gene data show CDR1 as SGHRS and CDR2 as YFSETQ. The CDR3 has 14 residues. The CDR3 bases are TGCGCCAGCAGCACAGGGAGCTCTGGAAACACCATATATTTT. Translating it yields CASSTGSSGNTIYF.

The rearrangement links TRBV5-1 to TRBJ2-2; 8 positions agree with TRBD1. This CDR3 has 15 residues. Germline CDR1 reads SGHRS; CDR2 reads YFSETQ. V dropped 4 bases and J dropped 5; count of bases not matched to a gene: 7. In DNA, the CDR3 is TGCGCCAGCAGCGGGGGACAGGCGGTAACCGGGGAGCTGTTTTTT. Its translation: CASSGGQAVTGELFF.

The V gene is TRBV29-1, the J gene TRBJ2-7; 10 bases match TRBD1. With 3 bases clipped from V and 4 bases from J, the junction kept 12 bases outside the gene matches. Germline V gene lookup returns CDR1 SQVTM and CDR2 ANQGSEA. The CDR3 contains 16 residues. The CDR3 reads CSVEEALTGGEYEQYF. In DNA form, the CDR3 reads TGCAGCGTTGAGGAAGCCCTGACAGGGGGCGAGTACGAGCAGTACTTC.